These 30 T cell receptor beta chains came from one sample sequenced in a study of blood T cell repertoires in COVID-19. The method was immunoSEQ multiplex PCR; TCRdb's version includes in-frame clones alone and lacks a portion of them. Here the sample spans 100,000 or so clones, 65% to 90% being singletons. The material sequenced was PBMCs or T cells enriched from blood (not recorded which). The origin of the receptors is a woman aged 45 to 65 who had recovered from COVID-19.

This clone has a single count. The chain uses TRBV2 and TRBJ2-1; D is possibly TRBD2 (5 bases). This CDR3 spans 14 amino acids. Trimming pared 4 bases from V and 7 bases from J, leaving 14 bases between. The V gene's germline CDR1 is SNHLY and CDR2 FYNNEI. In nucleotides, the CDR3 is TGTGCCAGCAGTGGAACGATAGCGCGAAATGAGCAGTTCTTC. Translation gives CASSGTIARNEQFF. The complete variable domain, with remaining parts taken from reference TRBV2 and TRBJ2-1, reads EPEVTQTPSHQVTQMGQEVILRCVPISNHLYFYWYRQILGQKVEFLVSFYNNEISEKSEIFDDQFSVERPDGSNFTLKIRSTKLEDSAMYFCASSGTIARNEQFFGPGTRLTVL.

The CDR3 bases are TGTGCCAGCTCAGAATCACAAAGCACAGATACGCAGTATTTT. It translates to CASSESQSTDTQYF. This chain connects TRBV18 to TRBJ2-3; D ambiguous. There are 14 residues in the CDR3. Looked up from germline, CDR1 is KGHSH and CDR2 is LQKENI. Trimming removed 5 bases at V and 0 bases at J, with 9 bases between.

The rearrangement links TRBV5-1 to TRBJ1-1; 8 bases fit TRBD1. V gave up 4 bases and J gave up 1 base; unmatched junction bases: 3. CDR1 and CDR2 from the germline V gene are SGHRS and YFSETQ. The CDR3 extends over 14 amino acids. The CDR3 nucleotides read TGCGCCAGCAGCGAGGGGACAGGGAACACTGAAGCTTTCTTT. Protein: CASSEGTGNTEAFF.

The genes are TRBV2 and TRBJ2-2, with D uncertain. Trimming cost V 4 bases and J 1 base, with 7 bases left between them. The V gene's germline CDR1 is SNHLY and CDR2 FYNNEI. The length of the CDR3 is 14 residues. CDR3 amino acids: CASSVWQNTGELFF. CDR3 nucleotide sequence: TGTGCCAGCAGTGTGTGGCAGAACACCGGGGAGCTGTTTTTT.

The CDR3 nucleotides are TGTGCCAGCAGCTATAATCAGGGAAATCGTGCCGGGGAGCTGTTTTTT. It specifies CASSYNQGNRAGELFF. The V and J genes are TRBV5-4 and TRBJ2-2, with D maybe TRBD1 (5 bases). Trimming shortened V by 3 bases and J by 6 bases, and 18 bases separated the two germline ends. The CDR3 totals 16 residues. Germline CDR1 is SGHNT and CDR2 is YYREEE (reference sequence).

The chain is built from TRBV3-1 (or the pseudogene TRBV3-2) and TRBJ2-3; 10 bases match TRBD2. The CDR3 loop spans 17 amino acids. Per the germline V gene, CDR1 is LGHDT and CDR2 is YNNKEL (reference sequence). The V gene end was trimmed by 0 bases and the J gene end by 6 bases; junction bases not matched to a gene: 9. In nucleotides, the CDR3 is TGTGCCAGCAGCCAAGAAGGGGAGCGGGGGGGCCTTGATACGCAGTATTTT. Translation gives CASSQEGERGGLDTQYF.

The J gene is TRBJ2-1, the V gene TRBV5-1; D unresolved. The germline V gene encodes CDR1 SGHRS and CDR2 YFSETQ. Trimming shortened V by 0 bases and J by 9 bases, and 10 bases separated the two germline ends. The CDR3 is made up of 13 amino acids. The CDR3 DNA reads as TGCGCCAGCAGCTTGGATTTCGGTACTGAGCAGTTCTTC. Amino acids: CASSLDFGTEQFF.

The J gene is TRBJ2-3, the V gene TRBV28, with TRBD2 as a possible D gene (6 bases). The germline V gene has CDR1 MDHEN and CDR2 SYDVKM. The CDR3 runs to 16 residues. V shed 4 bases and J shed 6 bases, with 20 bases lying between them. The CDR3 bases are TGTGCCAGCAGTTCCCCGGGGACTTCCAATGCGGATACGCAGTATTTT. As protein: CASSSPGTSNADTQYF.

V and J are TRBV2 and TRBJ1-3; D unclear. Between the trimmed V and J ends, which lost 2 bases and 4 bases, there was a span of 9 bases. The CDR3 totals 14 residues. Germline values: CDR1 SNHLY, CDR2 FYNNEI. The CDR3 DNA is TGTGCCAGCAGTGAACGAGGGTACGGAAACACCATATATTTT. Its translation: CASSERGYGNTIYF.

The CDR3 loop is CASSPWGPARYEQYF. The CDR3 DNA reads TGTGCCAGCAGCCCCTGGGGGCCTGCTCGCTACGAGCAGTACTTC. This chain uses TRBV27 with TRBJ2-7, with TRBD1 as a possible D gene (6 bases). Deletions cut 6 bases from V and 3 bases from J, with 18 bases between. The CDR3 sequence is 15 residues long. The V gene's germline CDR1 is MNHEY and CDR2 SMNVEV (reference sequence).

This clone has just a few counts. The chain has TRBV28 and TRBJ2-2, with unresolved D. The CDR3 length is 13 residues. Germline CDR1 and CDR2: MDHEN and SYDVKM. Between the trimmed V and J ends, which lost 7 bases and 0 bases, there was a span of 6 bases. The CDR3 spells CASIAANTGELFF. The CDR3, as DNA: TGTGCCAGCATCGCAGCGAACACCGGGGAGCTGTTTTTT. Full variable domain (remainder filled in from reference TRBV28 and TRBJ2-2): DVKVTQSSRYLVKRTGEKVFLECVQDMDHENMFWYRQDPGLGLRLIYFSYDVKMKEKGDIPEGYSVSREKKERFSLILESASTNQTSMYLCASIAANTGELFFGEGSRLTVL.

This clone has only a few counts. The J gene is TRBJ1-1, the V gene TRBV28; D remains unclear. The CDR3 totals 14 residues. V was pared by 6 bases and J by 0 bases, with 11 bases between. Germline CDR1 reads MDHEN; CDR2 reads SYDVKM. In nucleotides, the CDR3 is TGTGCCAGCAGAGTGACGAGGATGAACACTGAAGCTTTCTTT. This encodes CASRVTRMNTEAFF.

J is TRBJ2-1 and V is TRBV4-1, with 13 bases matching TRBD2. Trimming took 4 bases from V and 8 from J; bases not matched to a gene: 11. Germline V CDR1 and CDR2: MGHRA, YSYEKL. CDR3 length: 17 amino acids. CDR3 nucleotides: TGCGCCAGCAGCCTTCGTATCGGGACTAGCGGGACGGATGAGCAGTTCTTC. It is translated as CASSLRIGTSGTDEQFF.

The chain's CDR3 is CASSLGTSGTLGEQYF. The CDR3 bases are TGTGCCAGCAGCTTAGGGACTAGCGGGACGCTGGGCGAGCAGTACTTC. The chain joins TRBV7-6 to TRBJ2-7, with 12 bases lining up with TRBD2. V shed 1 base and J 6 bases; nucleotides not matched to a gene: 7. Germline V gives CDR1 SGHVS, CDR2 FNYEAQ. The CDR3 has 16 amino acids. Full variable domain (rest looked up from reference TRBV7-6 and TRBJ2-7): GAGVSQSPRYKVTKRGQDVALRCDPISGHVSLYWYRQALGQGPEFLTYFNYEAQQDKSGLPNDRFSAERPEGSISTLTIQRTEQRDSAMYRCASSLGTSGTLGEQYFGPGTRLTVT.

The genes are TRBV28 and TRBJ2-7; 7 nucleotides agree with TRBD1. Per the germline V gene, CDR1 is MDHEN and CDR2 is SYDVKM. Germline trimming cut 7 bases from V and 1 base from J; bases unmatched to any gene: 10. CDR3 length: 15 amino acids. The CDR3 DNA reads TGTGCCAGCACCCCGTCCGGGACAGCTTCCTACGAGCAGTACTTC. This codes for CASTPSGTASYEQYF. The full variable domain, in which reference TRBV28 and TRBJ2-7 provide the parts outside the CDR3, is DVKVTQSSRYLVKRTGEKVFLECVQDMDHENMFWYRQDPGLGLRLIYFSYDVKMKEKGDIPEGYSVSREKKERFSLILESASTNQTSMYLCASTPSGTASYEQYFGPGTRLTVT.

The chain links TRBV7-9 to TRBJ2-3; TRBD1 matches at 7 bases. CDR1 and CDR2 (germline): SEHNR, FQNEAQ (reference sequence). J gave up 3 bases and V 4 bases, and 7 bases lay outside the gene matches. This CDR3 has 15 residues. The CDR3 DNA is TGTGCCAGCAGCTACAGGACAGGAATAACAGATACGCAGTATTTT. It yields the protein CASSYRTGITDTQYF.

This rearrangement joins TRBV21-1 to TRBJ1-5; the tabulated D call, TRBD1, remains unverified against the DNA. TRBV21-1 is an annotated pseudogene. The CDR3 length is 17 residues. CDR3 amino acids: CASSKEDPTGVNQPQHF. The CDR3 DNA reads as TGTGCCAGCAGCAAAGAAGACCCGACAGGGGTCAATCAGCCCCAGCATTTT.

This clone turned up a few times. The rearrangement joins TRBV7-2 to TRBJ2-1; 7 bases are a match to TRBD2. J lost 4 bases, V lost 1 base, and 10 bases had no gene match. Germline loops: CDR1 SGHTA, CDR2 FQGNSA. CDR3 length equals 17 residues. The CDR3 DNA follows: TGTGCCAGCAGCTTAGATCTCGGGACTAAGGTATACAATGAGCAGTTCTTC. Protein product: CASSLDLGTKVYNEQFF.

This chain links TRBV5-4 with TRBJ2-3; D is unresolved. Germline lookup yields CDR1 SGHNT and CDR2 YYREEE (reference sequence). Between the trimmed V and J ends, which lost 0 bases and 6 bases, there was a span of 8 bases. CDR3 length equals 13 residues. The CDR3 coding sequence is TGTGCCAGCAGCTTGGCCCCAGCGGATACGCAGTATTTT. Protein product: CASSLAPADTQYF.

This clone was counted between two and nine times. The chain combines TRBV30 with TRBJ1-2; D is unresolved. Trimming stripped 4 bases from V and 5 bases from J, with 8 bases between. From germline, CDR1 is GTSNPN and CDR2 SVGIG (reference sequence). There are 11 residues in the CDR3. The DNA for the CDR3 is TGTGCCTGGACGGGGAAGTATGGCTACACCTTC. Protein product: CAWTGKYGYTF.

The V and J genes are TRBV9 and TRBJ1-6, with D perhaps matching TRBD1 (5 bases). Germline assignment: CDR1 SGDLS and CDR2 YYNGEE. V lost 3 bases to trimming and J lost 0 bases, with 7 bases between them. CDR3 size: 15 residues. CDR3 in DNA: TGTGCCAGCAGCGGAGACAGCTCCTATAATTCACCCCTCCACTTT. Its translation: CASSGDSSYNSPLHF. Supplemented by reference TRBV9 and TRBJ1-6, the full variable domain reads DSGVTQTPKHLITATGQRVTLRCSPRSGDLSVYWYQQSLDQGLQFLIQYYNGEERAKGNILERFSAQQFPDLHSELNLSSLELGDSALYFCASSGDSSYNSPLHFGNGTRLTVT.

This chain joins TRBV11-2 and TRBJ1-1, with D possibly matching TRBD1 (5 bases). Between the trimmed V and J ends, which lost 5 bases and 6 bases, there was a span of 22 bases. Germline CDR1 reads SGHAT; CDR2 reads FQNNGV. The CDR3 totals 16 residues. This CDR3 is CASSNLRVKDKAEAFF. The CDR3 nucleotides read TGTGCCAGCAGCAATCTCAGGGTGAAGGATAAGGCTGAAGCTTTCTTT.

The rearrangement uses TRBV9 and TRBJ2-4; 7 bases map to TRBD2. Losses at the gene ends were 3 bases for V and 3 bases for J; bases not matched to a gene: 12. CDR3 size: 17 residues. The germline V gene has CDR1 SGDLS and CDR2 YYNGEE. The CDR3 reads CASSGPGGGAVKNIQYF. The CDR3 region has the DNA TGTGCCAGCAGCGGGCCCGGCGGGGGAGCAGTCAAAAACATTCAGTACTTC.

This chain's CDR3 is CASSLPGVATEAFF. The CDR3 region has the DNA TGTGCCAGCAGTCTTCCAGGGGTGGCCACTGAAGCTTTCTTT. The V call is TRBV28, the J call TRBJ1-1, with D perhaps TRBD1 (6 bases). Germline CDR1 and CDR2: MDHEN and SYDVKM. This CDR3 comprises 14 residues. V was cut by 5 bases and J by 4 bases, with 14 bases left in between.

V and J are TRBV2 and TRBJ1-2, with D perhaps matching TRBD1 (5 bases). V lost 7 bases and J lost 7, with 10 bases in between. Germline CDR1 is SNHLY and CDR2 is FYNNEI. This CDR3 contains 11 residues. CDR3 sequence reads: CASIRGVGYTF. For the CDR3, the DNA is TGTGCCAGCATTCGGGGGGTTGGCTACACCTTC.

This clone was observed a handful of times. This chain uses TRBV7-2 with TRBJ1-1; D is unresolved. The CDR3 extends over 13 amino acids. The ends were cut back, 2 bases at V and 4 bases at J, with 8 bases in the middle. Per germline, CDR1 SGHTA and CDR2 FQGNSA. The CDR3 region is CASSLIQLTEAFF. Written as DNA, the CDR3 is TGTGCCAGCAGCTTAATACAGCTCACTGAAGCTTTCTTT.

The chain employs TRBV27 and TRBJ2-6; D gene unclear. Germline values: CDR1 MNHEY, CDR2 SMNVEV (reference sequence). V was pared by 7 bases and J by 0 bases, with 7 bases between. The CDR3 sequence is 14 residues long. The CDR3 bases are TGTGCCAGCACCACACCCTCTGGGGCCAACGTCCTGACTTTC. Residues: CASTTPSGANVLTF.

The chain has TRBV9 and TRBJ2-7; TRBD1 matches 7 bases. The CDR3 spans 15 residues. V trimming: 0 bases; J trimming: 4 bases; junction bases outside the gene matches: 7. Germline CDR1 is SGDLS and CDR2 is YYNGEE. CDR3 DNA: TGTGCCAGCAGCGTAGGACAGGGAAGGGGGTACGAGCAGTACTTC. Protein: CASSVGQGRGYEQYF.

The chain is built from TRBV11-2 and TRBJ1-1, with D possibly TRBD1 on 6 matching bases. Trimming removed 6 bases at V and 3 bases at J, with 14 bases between. The CDR3 length is 14 residues. Germline loops: CDR1 SGHAT, CDR2 FQNNGV. The CDR3 sequence: CASRSGVGDTEAFF. The DNA of the CDR3 is TGTGCCAGCAGGTCAGGGGTGGGTGACACTGAAGCTTTCTTT.

This chain uses TRBV28 with TRBJ1-3, with 7 bases that match TRBD1. The germline V gene has CDR1 MDHEN and CDR2 SYDVKM. CDR3 length equals 15 residues. J gave up 4 bases and V 6 bases, and 9 bases lay outside the gene matches. This chain's CDR3 is CASSATGVGGNTIYF. In nucleotides, the CDR3 is TGTGCCAGCAGCGCTACAGGGGTAGGGGGAAACACCATATATTTT. Full variable domain (outside the CDR3, taken from reference TRBV28 and TRBJ1-3): DVKVTQSSRYLVKRTGEKVFLECVQDMDHENMFWYRQDPGLGLRLIYFSYDVKMKEKGDIPEGYSVSREKKERFSLILESASTNQTSMYLCASSATGVGGNTIYFGEGSWLTVV.